A selection of T cell receptor beta chains follows, all from one sample in a study of blood T cells in healthy people across ages. Using its own MiXCR run on the 5' RACE reads, TCRdb lists one record per CDR3 protein. The sample gives a few hundred thousand distinct CDR3 sequences, approximately 25% of which show up once; 18% is in the top ten. Sequenced input: blood. The receptors derive from a woman in her seventies in good health. The CDR3 runs from the conserved cysteine through the conserved F or W. Clone sizes are given selectively: once, few, many, or a class where the clone is expanded.

abundance,j_gene,v_gene,CDR3aa
NA,TRBJ1-1,TRBV18,CASSWMNTEAFF
NA,NA,TRBV6-1,CASSETYYEQYF
NA,NA,TRBV6-2/TRBV6-3,CASSYSRVGYEQYF
few,TRBJ2-1,TRBV20-1,CSASGGQRSYNEQFF
few,TRBJ1-6,TRBV12-3/TRBV12-4,CASSYDRNSPLHF
NA,TRBJ1-1,TRBV9,CASSAWTGQNTEAFF
NA,TRBJ2-5,TRBV29-1,CSVEYASYGETQYF
NA,TRBJ2-5,TRBV5-6,CASSPLAGTRETQYF
NA,TRBJ2-4,TRBV6-2/TRBV6-3,CASRLYIQYF
few,TRBJ2-3,TRBV5-1,CASSLARSPDTQYF
NA,TRBJ2-7,TRBV7-3,CASSQFPGTGWAGEQYF
NA,TRBJ2-7,TRBV5-1,CASSPSRTNIYEQYF
NA,TRBJ1-5,TRBV7-2,CASSLLAGGSNQPQHF
many,TRBJ2-5,TRBV7-2,CASSLAHYAAGQETQYF
NA,TRBJ2-1,TRBV20-1,CSAKPGTNEQFF
NA,TRBJ2-1,TRBV20-1,CSARVRQSNSYNEQFF
NA,TRBJ2-2,TRBV12-3/TRBV12-4,CASLTGDTGELFF
NA,TRBJ1-1,TRBV4-1,CASSPGGHLNTEAFF
many,TRBJ1-2,TRBV7-2,CASSLNAGGYGYTF
few,TRBJ1-4,TRBV15,CATSRETRAYEKLFF
NA,TRBJ2-1,TRBV27,CASTVSGPSGSEQFF
NA,TRBJ2-2,TRBV10-2,CASSDGAQTGELFF
NA,TRBJ1-1,TRBV24-1,CATSKGMVDTEAFF
NA,TRBJ1-2,TRBV5-1,CASSLVSGRRNYGYTF